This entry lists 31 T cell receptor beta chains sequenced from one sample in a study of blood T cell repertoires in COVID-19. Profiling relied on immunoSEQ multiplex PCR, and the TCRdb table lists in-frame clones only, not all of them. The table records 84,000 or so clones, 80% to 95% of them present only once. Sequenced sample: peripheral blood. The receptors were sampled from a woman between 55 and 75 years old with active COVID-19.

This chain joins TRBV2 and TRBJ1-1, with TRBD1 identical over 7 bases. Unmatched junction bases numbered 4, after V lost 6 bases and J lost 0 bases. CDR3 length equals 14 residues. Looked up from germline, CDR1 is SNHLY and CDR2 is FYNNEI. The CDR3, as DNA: TGTGCCAGCAGGACCGGGACAGTGAACACTGAAGCTTTCTTT. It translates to CASRTGTVNTEAFF.

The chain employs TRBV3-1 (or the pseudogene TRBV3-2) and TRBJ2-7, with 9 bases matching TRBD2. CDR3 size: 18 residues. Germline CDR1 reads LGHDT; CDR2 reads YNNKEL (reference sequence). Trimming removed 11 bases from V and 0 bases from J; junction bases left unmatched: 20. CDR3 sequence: CARRPPGGAAGGSYEQYF. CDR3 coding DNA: TGTGCCCGCCGCCCGCCGGGGGGGGCAGCGGGGGGCTCCTACGAGCAGTACTTC.

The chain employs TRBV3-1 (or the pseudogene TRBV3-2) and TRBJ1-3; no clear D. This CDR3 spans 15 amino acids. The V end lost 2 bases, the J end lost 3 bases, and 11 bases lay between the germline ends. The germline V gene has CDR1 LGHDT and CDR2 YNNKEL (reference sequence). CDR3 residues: CASSQRGGGGNTIYF. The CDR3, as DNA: TGTGCCAGCAGCCAACGGGGAGGTGGTGGAAACACCATATATTTT.

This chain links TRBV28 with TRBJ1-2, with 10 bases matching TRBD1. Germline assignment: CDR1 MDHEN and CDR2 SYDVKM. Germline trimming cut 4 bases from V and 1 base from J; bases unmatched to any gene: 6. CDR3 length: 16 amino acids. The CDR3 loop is CASSSLGTGDNYGYTF. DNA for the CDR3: TGTGCCAGCAGTTCTCTCGGGACAGGGGATAACTATGGCTACACCTTC.

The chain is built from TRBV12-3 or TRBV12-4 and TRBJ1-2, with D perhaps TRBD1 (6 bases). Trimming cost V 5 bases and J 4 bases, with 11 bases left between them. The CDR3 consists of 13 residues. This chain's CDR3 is CASSQTGTYGYTF. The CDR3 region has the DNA TGTGCCAGCAGTCAAACAGGGACCTATGGCTACACCTTC.

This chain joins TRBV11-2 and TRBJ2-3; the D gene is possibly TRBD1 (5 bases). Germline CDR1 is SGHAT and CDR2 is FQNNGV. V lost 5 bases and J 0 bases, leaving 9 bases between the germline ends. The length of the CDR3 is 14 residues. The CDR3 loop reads CASSRSGSTDTQYF. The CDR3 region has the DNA TGTGCCAGCAGCCGCTCAGGGAGCACAGATACGCAGTATTTT. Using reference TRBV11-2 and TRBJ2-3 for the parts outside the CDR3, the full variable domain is EAGVAQSPRYKIIEKRQSVAFWCNPISGHATLYWYQQILGQGPKLLIQFQNNGVVDDSQLPKDRFSAERLKGVDSTLKIQPAKLEDSAVYLCASSRSGSTDTQYFGPGTRLTVL.

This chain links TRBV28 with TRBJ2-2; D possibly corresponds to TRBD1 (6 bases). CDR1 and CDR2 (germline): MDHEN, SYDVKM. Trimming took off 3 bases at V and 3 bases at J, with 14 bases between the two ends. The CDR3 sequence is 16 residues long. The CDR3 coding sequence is TGTGCCAGCAGTTTCCTCACAGGGAAGCACACCGGGGAGCTGTTTTTT. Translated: CASSFLTGKHTGELFF.

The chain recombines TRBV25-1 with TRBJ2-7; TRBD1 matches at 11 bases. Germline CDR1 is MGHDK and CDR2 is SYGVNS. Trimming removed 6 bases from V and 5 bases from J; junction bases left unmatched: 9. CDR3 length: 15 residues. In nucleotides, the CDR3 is TGTGCCAGCAGGGAGGGGGACAGGGGGAATAACGAGCAGTACTTC. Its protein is CASREGDRGNNEQYF.

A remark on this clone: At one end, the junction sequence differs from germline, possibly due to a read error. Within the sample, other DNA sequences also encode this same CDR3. The CDR3 protein is CASSEARTNTGELFF. The DNA of the CDR3 is TGTGCCAGCAGCGAAGCGCGGACGAACACCGGGGAGCTGTTTTTT. The chain couples TRBV2 to TRBJ2-2; the D is unclear. The CDR3 is 15 residues long. CDR1 SNHLY and CDR2 FYNNEI come from the germline V gene.

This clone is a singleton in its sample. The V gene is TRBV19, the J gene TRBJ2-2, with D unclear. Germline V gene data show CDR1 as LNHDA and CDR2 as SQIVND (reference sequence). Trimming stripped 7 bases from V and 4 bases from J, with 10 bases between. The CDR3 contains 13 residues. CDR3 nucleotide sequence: TGTGCCAGTACTGACACCTTCACCGGGGAGCTGTTTTTT. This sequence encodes CASTDTFTGELFF.

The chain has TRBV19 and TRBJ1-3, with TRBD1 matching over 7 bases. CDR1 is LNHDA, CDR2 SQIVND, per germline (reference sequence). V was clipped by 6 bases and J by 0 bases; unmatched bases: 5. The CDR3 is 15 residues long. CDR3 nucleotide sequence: TGTGCCAGTAGCAGGGGACAGAGCTCTGGAAACACCATATATTTT. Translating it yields CASSRGQSSGNTIYF.

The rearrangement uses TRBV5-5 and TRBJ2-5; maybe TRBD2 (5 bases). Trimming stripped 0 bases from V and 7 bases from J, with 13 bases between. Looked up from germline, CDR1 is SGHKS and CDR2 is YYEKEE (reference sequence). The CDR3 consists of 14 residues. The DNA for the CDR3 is TGTGCCAGCAGCTTGGCGTTGCCAGAGGGGACCCAGTACTTC. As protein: CASSLALPEGTQYF.

CDR3: CASSPKPFTPLHF. The CDR3, as DNA: TGTGCCAGCAGCCCAAAGCCATTTACACCCCTCCACTTT. The V call is TRBV7-9, the J call TRBJ1-6; D is unclear. Trimming pared 5 bases from V and 11 bases from J, leaving 13 bases between. The CDR3 length is 13 residues. Per the germline V gene, CDR1 is SEHNR and CDR2 is FQNEAQ (reference sequence). The full variable domain, rest sourced from reference TRBV7-9 and TRBJ1-6, is DTGVSQNPRHKITKRGQNVTFRCDPISEHNRLYWYRQTLGQGPEFLTYFQNEAQLEKSRLLSDRFSAERPKGSFSTLEIQRTEQGDSAMYLCASSPKPFTPLHFGNGTRLTVT.

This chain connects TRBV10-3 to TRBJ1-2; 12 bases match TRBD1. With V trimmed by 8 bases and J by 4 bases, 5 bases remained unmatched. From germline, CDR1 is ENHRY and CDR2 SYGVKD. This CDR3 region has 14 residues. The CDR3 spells CAIGTGGGSYGYTF. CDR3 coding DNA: TGTGCCATCGGGACAGGGGGCGGGAGCTATGGCTACACCTTC.

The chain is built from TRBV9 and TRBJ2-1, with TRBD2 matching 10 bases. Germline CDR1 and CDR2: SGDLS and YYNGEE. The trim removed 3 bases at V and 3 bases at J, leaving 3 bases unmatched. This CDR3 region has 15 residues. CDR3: CASSARLAGYNEQFF. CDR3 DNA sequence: TGTGCCAGCAGCGCCCGACTAGCGGGCTACAATGAGCAGTTCTTC.

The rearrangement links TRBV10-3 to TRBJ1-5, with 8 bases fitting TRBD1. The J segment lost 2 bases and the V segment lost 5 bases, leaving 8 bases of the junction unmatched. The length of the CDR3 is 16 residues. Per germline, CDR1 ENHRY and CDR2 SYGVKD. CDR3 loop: CAISKIPTGGNQPQHF. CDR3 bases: TGTGCCATCAGTAAGATACCGACAGGGGGCAATCAGCCCCAGCATTTT.

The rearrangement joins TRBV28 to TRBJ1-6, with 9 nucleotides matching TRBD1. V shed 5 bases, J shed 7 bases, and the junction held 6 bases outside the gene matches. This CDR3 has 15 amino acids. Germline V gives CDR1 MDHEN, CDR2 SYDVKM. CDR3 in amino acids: CASSVWDRVNSPLHF. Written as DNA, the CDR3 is TGTGCCAGCAGTGTGTGGGACAGGGTGAATTCACCCCTCCACTTT.

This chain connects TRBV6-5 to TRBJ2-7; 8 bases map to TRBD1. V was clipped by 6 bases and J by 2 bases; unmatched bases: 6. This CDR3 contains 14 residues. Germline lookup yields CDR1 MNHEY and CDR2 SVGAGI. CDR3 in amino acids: CASSTGTGPYEQYF. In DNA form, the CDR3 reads TGTGCCAGCAGCACCGGGACAGGACCCTACGAGCAGTACTTC.

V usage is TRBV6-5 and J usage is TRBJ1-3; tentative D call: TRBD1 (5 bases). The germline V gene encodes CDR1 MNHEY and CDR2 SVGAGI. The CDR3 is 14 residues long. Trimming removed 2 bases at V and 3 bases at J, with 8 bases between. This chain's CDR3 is CASSYGGVGNTIYF. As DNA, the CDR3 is TGTGCCAGCAGTTACGGAGGGGTTGGAAACACCATATATTTT.

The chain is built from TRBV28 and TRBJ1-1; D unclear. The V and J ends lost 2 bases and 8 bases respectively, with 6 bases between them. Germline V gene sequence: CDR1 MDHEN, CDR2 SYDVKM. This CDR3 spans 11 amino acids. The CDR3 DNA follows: TGTGCCAGCAGTTTAAACAGAGAAGCTTTCTTT. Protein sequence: CASSLNREAFF.

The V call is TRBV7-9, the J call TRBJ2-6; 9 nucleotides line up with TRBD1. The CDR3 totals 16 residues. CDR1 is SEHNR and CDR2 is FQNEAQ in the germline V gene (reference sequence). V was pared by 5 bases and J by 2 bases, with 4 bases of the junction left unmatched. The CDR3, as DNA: TGTGCCAGCAGCCGGGACAGGGCTACTGGGGCCAACGTCCTGACTTTC. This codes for CASSRDRATGANVLTF.

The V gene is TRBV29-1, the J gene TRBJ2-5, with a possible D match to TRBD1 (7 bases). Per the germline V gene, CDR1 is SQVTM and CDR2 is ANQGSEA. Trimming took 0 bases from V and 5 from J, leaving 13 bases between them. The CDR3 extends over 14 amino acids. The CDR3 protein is CSVEDLTGRETQYF. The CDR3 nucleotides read TGCAGCGTTGAAGATTTGACAGGGAGGGAGACCCAGTACTTC.

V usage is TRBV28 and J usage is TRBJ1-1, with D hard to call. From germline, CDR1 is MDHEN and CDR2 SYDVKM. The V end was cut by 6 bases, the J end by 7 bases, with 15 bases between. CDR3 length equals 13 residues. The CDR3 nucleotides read TGTGCCAGCAGGACTCAATGGGTGGATGAAGCTTTCTTT. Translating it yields CASRTQWVDEAFF. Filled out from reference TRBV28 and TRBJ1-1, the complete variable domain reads DVKVTQSSRYLVKRTGEKVFLECVQDMDHENMFWYRQDPGLGLRLIYFSYDVKMKEKGDIPEGYSVSREKKERFSLILESASTNQTSMYLCASRTQWVDEAFFGQGTRLTVV.

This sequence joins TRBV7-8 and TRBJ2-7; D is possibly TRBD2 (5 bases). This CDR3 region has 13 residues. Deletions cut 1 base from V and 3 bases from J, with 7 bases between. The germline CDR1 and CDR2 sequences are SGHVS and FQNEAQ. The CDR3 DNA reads TGTGCCAGCAGCTTAGGGGAGTTCTACGAGCAGTACTTC. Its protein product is CASSLGEFYEQYF.

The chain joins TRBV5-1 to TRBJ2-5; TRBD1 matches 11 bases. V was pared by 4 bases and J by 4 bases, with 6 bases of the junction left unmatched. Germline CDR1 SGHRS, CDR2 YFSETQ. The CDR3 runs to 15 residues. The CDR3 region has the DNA TGCGCCAGCAGCCTGGGGACAGGGGGAGGAGAGACCCAGTACTTC. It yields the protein CASSLGTGGGETQYF.

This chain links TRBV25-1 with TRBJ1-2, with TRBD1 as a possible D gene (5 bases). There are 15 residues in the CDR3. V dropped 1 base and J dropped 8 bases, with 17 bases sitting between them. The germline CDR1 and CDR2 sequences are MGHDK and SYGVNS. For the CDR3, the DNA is TGTGCCAGCAGTGAATCAGGGAAGGGAGGGTCAGGCTACACCTTC. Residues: CASSESGKGGSGYTF.

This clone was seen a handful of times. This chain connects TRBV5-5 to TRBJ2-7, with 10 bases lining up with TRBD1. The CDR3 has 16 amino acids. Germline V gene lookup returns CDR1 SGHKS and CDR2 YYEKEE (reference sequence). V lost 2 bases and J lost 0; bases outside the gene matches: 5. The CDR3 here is CASSFLRTGGSYEQYF. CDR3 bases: TGTGCCAGCAGCTTCTTAAGGACAGGGGGCTCCTACGAGCAGTACTTC. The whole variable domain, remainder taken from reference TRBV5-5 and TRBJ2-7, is DAGVTQSPTHLIKTRGQQVTLRCSPISGHKSVSWYQQVLGQGPQFIFQYYEKEERGRGNFPDRFSARQFPNYSSELNVNALLLGDSALYLCASSFLRTGGSYEQYFGPGTRLTVT.

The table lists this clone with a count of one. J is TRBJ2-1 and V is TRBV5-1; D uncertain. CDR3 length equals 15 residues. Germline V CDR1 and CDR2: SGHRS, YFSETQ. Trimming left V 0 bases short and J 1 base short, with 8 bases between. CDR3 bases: TGCGCCAGCAGCTTGGGGCAGACTTCCTACAATGAGCAGTTCTTC. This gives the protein CASSLGQTSYNEQFF. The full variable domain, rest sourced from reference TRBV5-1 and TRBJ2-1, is KAGVTQTPRYLIKTRGQQVTLSCSPISGHRSVSWYQQTPGQGLQFLFEYFSETQRNKGNFPGRFSGRQFSNSRSEMNVSTLELGDSALYLCASSLGQTSYNEQFFGPGTRLTVL.

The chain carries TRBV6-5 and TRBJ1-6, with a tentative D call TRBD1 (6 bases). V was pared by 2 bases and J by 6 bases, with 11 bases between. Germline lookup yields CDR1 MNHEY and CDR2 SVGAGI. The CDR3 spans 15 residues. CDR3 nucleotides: TGTGCCAGCAGTTACCAGTCAGGGGTTAATTCACCCCTCCACTTT. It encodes CASSYQSGVNSPLHF.

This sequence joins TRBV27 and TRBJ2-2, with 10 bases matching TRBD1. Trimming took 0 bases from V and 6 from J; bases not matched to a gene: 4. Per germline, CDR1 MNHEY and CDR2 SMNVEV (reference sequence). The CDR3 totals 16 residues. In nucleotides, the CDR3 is TGTGCCAGCAGTTTATCCGGGACAGGGGTGTCCGGGGAGCTGTTTTTT. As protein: CASSLSGTGVSGELFF.

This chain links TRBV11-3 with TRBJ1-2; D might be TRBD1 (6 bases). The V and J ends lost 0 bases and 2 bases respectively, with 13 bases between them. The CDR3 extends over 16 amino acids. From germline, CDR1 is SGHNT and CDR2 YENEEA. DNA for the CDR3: TGTGCCAGCAGCTTAGATCTGGCAGGGGTGAACTATGGCTACACCTTC. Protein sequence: CASSLDLAGVNYGYTF.